The T cell receptor (beta chain) under discussion was sequenced for a study of shared clonotypes between healthy human individuals. This table comes from immunoSEQ multiplex PCR, and its TCRdb copy is limited to in-frame clones, with some not included. This table holds about 2.3 million clones, 80% to 95% found once. It was into CD45RA+ naive and CD45RA-negative memory subsets that the CD4+ cells were split. Trimming removed 4 bases from V and 9 bases from J, with 16 bases in between. CDR3 length: 13 amino acids. The germline CDR1 and CDR2 sequences are GTSNPN and SVGIG (reference sequence). The sequencing sample was made of naive CD4+ T cells from PBMCs. Noted subset: CD45RA+ positively selected. The J gene is TRBJ2-1, the V gene TRBV30; D may be TRBD2 (5 bases). This sequence was found in a man between 18 and 29 years old in good health. Some clones in this sample may be carry-over from other donors' samples. As DNA, the CDR3 is TGTGCCTGGACTAGCTCTCCCTGGGGTGAGCAGTTCTTC. Residues: CAWTSSPWGEQFF.